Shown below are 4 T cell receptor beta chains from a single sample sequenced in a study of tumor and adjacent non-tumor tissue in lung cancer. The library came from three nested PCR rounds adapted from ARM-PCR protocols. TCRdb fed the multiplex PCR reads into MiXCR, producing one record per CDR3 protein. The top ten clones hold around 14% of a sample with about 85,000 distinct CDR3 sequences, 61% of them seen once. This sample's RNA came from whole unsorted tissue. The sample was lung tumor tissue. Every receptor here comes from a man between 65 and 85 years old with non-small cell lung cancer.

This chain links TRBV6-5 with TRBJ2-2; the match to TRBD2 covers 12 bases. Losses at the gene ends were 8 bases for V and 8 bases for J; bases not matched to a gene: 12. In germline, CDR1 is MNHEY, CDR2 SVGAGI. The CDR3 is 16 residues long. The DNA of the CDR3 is TGTGCCAGCGAAAAGCTAGCGGGAGGGAAACGTGGGGAGCTGTTTTTT. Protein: CASEKLAGGKRGELFF.

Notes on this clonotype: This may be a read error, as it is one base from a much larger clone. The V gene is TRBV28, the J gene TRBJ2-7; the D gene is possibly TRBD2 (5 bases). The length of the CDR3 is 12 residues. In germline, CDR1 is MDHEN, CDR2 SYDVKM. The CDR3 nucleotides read TGTGCCAGCAGTTTATTCCCCGAGGGCCCCCACTTC. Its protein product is CASSLFPEGPHF.

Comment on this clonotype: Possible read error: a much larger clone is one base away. CDR3 residues: CASSLGRTTYEKLFF. The CDR3 coding sequence is TGTGCCAGCAGTCTAGGACGGACGACTTATGAAAAACTGTTTTTT. This chain uses TRBV12-3 or TRBV12-4 with TRBJ1-4; no definite D call. V dropped 5 bases and J dropped 6 bases, with 16 bases sitting between them. CDR3 length equals 15 residues.

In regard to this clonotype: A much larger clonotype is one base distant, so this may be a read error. For the CDR3, the DNA is TGCAGCGTCGTTCCAGATAACACTGAAGCTTTCTTT. Its protein is CSVVPDNTEAFF. V gene TRBV29-1 combines with J gene TRBJ1-1; unclear D gene. Trimming pared 6 bases from V and 2 bases from J, leaving 10 bases between. CDR1 SQVTM and CDR2 ANQGSEA come from the germline V gene. The CDR3 loop spans 12 amino acids.